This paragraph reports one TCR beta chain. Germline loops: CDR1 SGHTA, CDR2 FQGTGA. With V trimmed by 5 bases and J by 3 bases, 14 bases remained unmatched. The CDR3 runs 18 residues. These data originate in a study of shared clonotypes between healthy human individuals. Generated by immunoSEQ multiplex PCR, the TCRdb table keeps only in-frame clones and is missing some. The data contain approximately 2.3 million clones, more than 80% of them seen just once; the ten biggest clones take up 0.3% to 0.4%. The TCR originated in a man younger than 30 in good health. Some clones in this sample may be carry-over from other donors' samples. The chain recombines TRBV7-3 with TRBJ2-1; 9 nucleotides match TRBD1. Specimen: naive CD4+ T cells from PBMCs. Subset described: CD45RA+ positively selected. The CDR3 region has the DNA TGTGCCAGCAGCCCGAAAGCGGGACAGGGAGTAGGCTACAATGAGCAGTTCTTC. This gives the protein CASSPKAGQGVGYNEQFF.